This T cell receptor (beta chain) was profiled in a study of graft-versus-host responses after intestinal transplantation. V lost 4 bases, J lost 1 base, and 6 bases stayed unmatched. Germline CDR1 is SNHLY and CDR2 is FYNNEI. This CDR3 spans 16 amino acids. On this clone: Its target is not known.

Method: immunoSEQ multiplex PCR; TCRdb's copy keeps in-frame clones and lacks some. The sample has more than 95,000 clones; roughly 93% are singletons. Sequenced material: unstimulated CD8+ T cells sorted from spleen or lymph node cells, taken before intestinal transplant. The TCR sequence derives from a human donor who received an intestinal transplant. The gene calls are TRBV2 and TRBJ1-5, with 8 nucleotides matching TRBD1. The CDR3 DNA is TGTGCCAGCAGTGGGGGCCGACAGGGGAGCAATCAGCCCCAGCATTTT. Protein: CASSGGRQGSNQPQHF. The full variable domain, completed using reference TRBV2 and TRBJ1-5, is EPEVTQTPSHQVTQMGQEVILRCVPISNHLYFYWYRQILGQKVEFLVSFYNNEISEKSEIFDDQFSVERPDGSNFTLKIRSTKLEDSAMYFCASSGGRQGSNQPQHFGDGTRLSIL.